This T cell receptor (beta chain) was retrieved from a study of T cell repertoires in cytomegalovirus infection (dated by TCRdb to the late 2010s). For context, the study as a whole: Donor HLA type was relevant to the analysis, as public TCR beta signatures indicated carriage of CMV infection together with the matching HLA type. General study outcomes and caveats: In both this cohort and an independent approximately 370-donor cohort, the cumulative frequency of public TCR beta family members distinguished carriers of CMV infection plus the relevant HLA type. In the ex vivo response, HLA-C-restricted CMV-specific TCR beta clonotypes were dominant, and in two of eight donors the single most frequent clonotype came from this HLA-C-restricted group.

TCRdb lists the instrument as Illumina HiSeq 1500. Using fastp trimming at Q25 and MiXCR clonotype assembly, TCRdb reanalyzed the public sequencing data and kept in-frame beta chains. Rows with a matching CDR3 protein are joined into one entry that keeps the most common DNA and genes. The sample table contains about 7,500 distinct CDR3 sequences; only one count was recorded for 55% of them. Clones ranked in the top ten supply around 72% of the sample. In this sample, this clonotype turned up once. Its antigen remains unidentified. Since no conserved phenylalanine or tryptophan closes the CDR3, a read error is the likely cause. CDR1 SGHVS and CDR2 FNYEAQ were looked up in the germline V gene. The CDR3 has 15 amino acids, counting both end residues. The sequence is cut down to CDR3 DNA, 45 bases in frame from base 1. The V end loses 10 bases and the J end loses 4 bases, and a stretch of 21 bases separates them.

The source material was PBMCs, sequenced either directly or after in vitro stimulation (not recorded which). The chain joins TRBV7-6 to TRBJ2-3; the D gene cannot be named for sure. This sequence originates from a human donor in good health (CMV status not recorded). Some clones in this sample may be carry-over from other donors' samples. Here the CDR3 is given as CAIILAVSPADTQYV. Read as DNA, the sequence is TGTGCCATCATCTTAGCTGTAAGTCCCGCAGATACGCAGTATGTT.